This TCR beta chain was recorded in a study of shared clonotypes between healthy human individuals. Turning to the study itself: In total, the donors were a couple of women and a few men aged 18 to 49. Study-wide results and caveats: Relative to their counterparts shared across all four donors, non-shared clonotypes exhibited diminished generation probabilities. The diversity represented, both genetic and in exposure history, was limited by few donors.

There are 15 residues in the CDR3. The V and J ends lost 5 bases and 4 bases, in that order; junction bases with no gene match: 2. Germline V gene lookup returns CDR1 SEHNR and CDR2 FQNEAQ (reference sequence). Sequencing used immunoSEQ multiplex PCR; TCRdb keeps in-frame clones, though not all of them. This table holds about 700,000 clones, around 72% found once. Regarding this clone: Its antigen remains unidentified.

The chain carries TRBV7-9 and TRBJ2-2; TRBD2 matches at 12 bases. This TCR was recovered from a young woman in good health. Input material: memory CD4+ T cells sorted from blood. The subset was: CD45RA-negative fraction. CDR3 region: CASSKLAGGTGELFF. CDR3 coding DNA: TGTGCCAGCAGCAAACTAGCGGGGGGCACCGGGGAGCTGTTTTTT.